A single sample gave rise to the 12 T cell receptor beta chains below, sequenced in a study of blood T cell repertoires in COVID-19. The table came from immunoSEQ multiplex PCR; TCRdb's copy has only in-frame clones and leaves some out. The repertoire consists of some 250,000 clones, with around 84% occurring once and the leading ten covering around 3.5%. Sequencing input: peripheral blood. The source of these receptors is a woman between 18 and 29 years old with acute or convalescent COVID-19.

This clone appeared once. V and J are TRBV2 and TRBJ2-7; perhaps TRBD2 as D (6 bases). Germline V gene sequence: CDR1 SNHLY, CDR2 FYNNEI. The CDR3 covers 15 residues. V gave up 7 bases and J gave up 5 bases, with 21 bases separating them. In nucleotides, the CDR3 is TGTGCCAGCACCGGGCGGGCGGGAAGAGATAACGAGCAGTACTTC. This sequence encodes CASTGRAGRDNEQYF.

The CDR3 protein is CASSLAQGEELFF. The CDR3 region has the DNA TGTGCCAGCAGCTTGGCCCAGGGCGAGGAGCTGTTTTTT. The chain has TRBV5-5 and TRBJ2-2; weak D call: TRBD1 (5 bases). CDR3 size: 13 residues. Germline lookup yields CDR1 SGHKS and CDR2 YYEKEE (reference sequence). The V gene lost 0 bases and the J gene lost 10 bases, with 10 bases spanning the gap.

This clone was observed once. The chain uses TRBV6-5 and TRBJ2-7; 13 positions agree with TRBD2. This CDR3 has 14 residues. The germline V gene encodes CDR1 MNHEY and CDR2 SVGAGI. The V and J ends lost 7 bases and 5 bases, in that order; junction bases with no gene match: 5. CDR3 loop: CASMTSGRLDEQYF. CDR3 nucleotide sequence: TGTGCCAGCATGACTAGCGGGAGGCTGGACGAGCAGTACTTC.

The CDR3 protein is CASSAGVQPQHF. The CDR3 coding sequence is TGTGCCAGCAGCGCAGGGGTTCAGCCCCAGCATTTT. The rearrangement joins TRBV7-8 to TRBJ1-5; TRBD1 might be the D (6 bases). The V and J ends lost 5 bases and 6 bases respectively, with 8 bases between them. Germline CDR1 and CDR2: SGHVS and FQNEAQ. The length of the CDR3 is 12 residues.

This chain joins TRBV4-3 and TRBJ2-3, with D uncertain. V was shortened by 3 bases and J by 3 bases, with 16 bases between the two germline ends. CDR1 is LGHNA, CDR2 YSLEER, per germline. The CDR3 consists of 16 residues. This CDR3 is CASSQNYVQSTDTQYF. In nucleotides, the CDR3 is TGCGCCAGCAGCCAGAATTACGTCCAGTCGACAGATACGCAGTATTTT.

The chain couples TRBV28 to TRBJ1-1; D ambiguous. The CDR3 has 16 residues. The V and J ends lost 4 bases and 0 bases respectively, with 15 bases between them. The germline V gene has CDR1 MDHEN and CDR2 SYDVKM. The CDR3 bases are TGTGCCAGCAGTTCCGACTCCGAGGGCTTGAACACTGAAGCTTTCTTT. It specifies CASSSDSEGLNTEAFF.

The chain joins TRBV5-1 to TRBJ2-1, with D perhaps TRBD2 (6 bases). CDR1 is SGHRS and CDR2 is YFSETQ in the germline V gene. The germline V and J ends were trimmed by 0 bases and 4 bases, with 11 bases remaining between them. The CDR3 length is 15 residues. The chain's CDR3 is CASSLVPSEYNEQFF. CDR3 bases: TGCGCCAGCAGCTTGGTACCTAGCGAGTACAATGAGCAGTTCTTC.

The V call is TRBV13, the J call TRBJ1-2; no clear D gene. The V gene lost 1 base and the J gene lost 0 bases, with 12 bases spanning the gap. There are 16 residues in the CDR3. Germline V gives CDR1 PRHDT, CDR2 FYEKMQ (reference sequence). This CDR3 reads CASSLVVEGTNYGYTF. DNA for the CDR3: TGTGCCAGCAGCTTAGTGGTCGAGGGAACTAACTATGGCTACACCTTC.

This clone was seen more than once but under ten times. The CDR3 loop reads CACRPGGAKETQYF. CDR3 in DNA: TGTGCCTGCCGCCCGGGGGGGGCGAAAGAGACCCAGTACTTC. This chain connects TRBV30 to TRBJ2-5, with 8 nucleotides matching TRBD2. The CDR3 consists of 14 residues. Unmatched junction bases numbered 9, after V lost 6 bases and J lost 3 bases. CDR1 and CDR2 from the germline V gene are GTSNPN and SVGIG (reference sequence).

The chain has TRBV19 and TRBJ2-3; 7 bases match TRBD2. CDR3 length equals 15 residues. With V trimmed by 5 bases and J by 4 bases, 9 bases remained unmatched. Germline CDR1 is LNHDA and CDR2 is SQIVND (reference sequence). The CDR3, as DNA: TGTGCCAGTAGTCCCGGACTAGTGTTCCCAGATACGCAGTATTTT. Translating gives CASSPGLVFPDTQYF.

The chain has TRBV4-1 and TRBJ1-5; D not certain. From germline, CDR1 is MGHRA and CDR2 YSYEKL. V was clipped by 1 base and J by 2 bases, with 9 bases between them. This CDR3 contains 15 residues. This chain's CDR3 is CASSQGEFRNQPQHF. The CDR3 region has the DNA TGCGCCAGCAGCCAAGGGGAGTTTCGCAATCAGCCCCAGCATTTT.

The V gene is TRBV2, the J gene TRBJ1-5; D ambiguous. This CDR3 region has 12 residues. Trimming left V 5 bases short and J 9 bases short, with 11 bases between. CDR1 SNHLY and CDR2 FYNNEI come from the germline V gene. CDR3 nucleotide sequence: TGTGCCAGCAGTTCGGGGAGGGCGCCCCAGCATTTT. Protein sequence: CASSSGRAPQHF.